This TCR beta chain was retrieved from a study of T cell changes during pregnancy in multiple sclerosis. CDR3 size: 15 residues. Per germline, CDR1 SGHVS and CDR2 FQNEAQ. Trimming cost V 3 bases and J 1 base; bases outside gene matches: 0. Measured with immunoSEQ multiplex PCR; TCRdb has only the in-frame clones, and not every one. The sample includes around 34,000 clones, about 94% seen only once; the top ten take around 0.37%. The sequences come from CD4+ T cells from peripheral blood mononuclear cells, collected in the second trimester of pregnancy. The TCR sequence derives from a female donor with multiple sclerosis, enrolled in a pregnancy study. The chain joins TRBV7-8 to TRBJ1-5; 10 bases match TRBD1. The CDR3 loop reads CASSLDRGSNQPQHF. CDR3 coding DNA: TGTGCCAGCAGCTTGGACAGGGGGAGCAATCAGCCCCAGCATTTT.